This TCR beta chain is from a study of T cells in Graves' hyperthyroidism and ophthalmopathy. Study at large: It was at initial diagnosis, before any treatment, that peripheral blood was collected. Whole-study findings and limits: Researchers report that a 13 V-J model separated ophthalmopathy from stable hyperthyroidism.

Amplification targeted TCR beta CDR3 regions from RNA transcripts. The HTBI primer set was used in a first-round RT-PCR of the TCR CDR3. TCRdb reprocessed the multiplex PCR reads with MiXCR, giving one entry per CDR3 protein. The table has over 400,000 distinct CDR3 sequences, roughly 14% seen once; the top ten hold about 13%. In regard to this clonotype: The antigen is undetermined.

What was sequenced was blood. The sequence came from a man aged 18 to 29 with Graves' ophthalmopathy.

This CDR3 is CASSTRQGVDYEQYF. DNA of the CDR3: TGTGCCAGTAGTACCCGACAGGGGGTGGACTACGAGCAGTACTTC. V usage is TRBV19 and J usage is TRBJ2-7; 9 bases fit TRBD1. V lost 4 bases to trimming and J lost 3 bases; unmatched junction nucleotides: 7. This CDR3 has 15 residues. CDR1 is LNHDA and CDR2 is SQIVND in the germline V gene (reference sequence).